This T cell receptor (beta chain) was identified during a study of shared clonotypes between healthy human individuals. Germline V gene lookup returns CDR1 GTSNPN and CDR2 SVGIG (reference sequence). Trimming removed 2 bases from V and 1 base from J, with 11 bases in between. The CDR3 sequence is 14 residues long. TCRdb's copy holds only in-frame clones and misses some; the assay was immunoSEQ multiplex PCR. The sample includes a few million clones, over 85% seen only once; the top ten take 0.14%. The V gene is TRBV30, the J gene TRBJ2-5; D might be TRBD2 (6 bases). The clonotype comes from a man aged 18-30 years in good health. The source material was naive CD4+ T cells sorted from blood. The subset: CD45RA+ positively selected. CDR3 residues: CAWSLLATQETQYF. Here the CDR3 DNA reads TGTGCCTGGAGTCTCCTAGCGACCCAAGAGACCCAGTACTTC.